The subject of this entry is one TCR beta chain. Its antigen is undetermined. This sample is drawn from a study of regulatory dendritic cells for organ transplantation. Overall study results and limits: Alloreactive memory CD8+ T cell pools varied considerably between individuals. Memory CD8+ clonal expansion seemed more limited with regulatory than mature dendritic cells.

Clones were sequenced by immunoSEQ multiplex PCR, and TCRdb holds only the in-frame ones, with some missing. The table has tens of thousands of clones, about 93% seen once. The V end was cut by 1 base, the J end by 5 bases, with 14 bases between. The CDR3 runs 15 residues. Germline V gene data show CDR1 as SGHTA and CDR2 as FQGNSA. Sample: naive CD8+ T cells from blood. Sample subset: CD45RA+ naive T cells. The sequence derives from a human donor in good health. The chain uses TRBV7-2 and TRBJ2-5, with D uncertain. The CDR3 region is CASSLVALGFETQYF. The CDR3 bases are TGTGCCAGCAGCTTAGTTGCTCTCGGGTTCGAGACCCAGTACTTC.